This T cell receptor beta chain is from a study of regulatory T cells. A note on this clone: The antigen remains undetermined.

Findings and limits, study-wide: Regulatory T cells showed the strongest V-J pair restriction and V/J gene skewing among patient repertoires. In CD3G-deficient patients, conventional CD4+ T cells were enriched for hydrophobic CDR3 residues at positions 6 and 7.

The primer mix had 52 TRBV and 13 TRBJ primers. Profiling relied on immunoSEQ multiplex PCR, and the TCRdb table lists in-frame clones only, not all of them. Found here are tens of thousands of clones, 93% of them singletons; the top ten hold around 0.94%. The origin of this receptor is a child aged 2-15 years with CD3G deficiency. The sample taken for sequencing was conventional CD4+ T cells sorted from blood.

The CDR3 bases are TGCGCCAGCAGTATGGGGTATGGTGAAGCTTTCTTT. Translated: CASSMGYGEAFF. The V call is TRBV5-1, the J call TRBJ1-1; the D is unclear. The CDR3 is 12 residues long. V was trimmed by 5 bases and J by 7 bases, leaving 12 bases between them. Germline CDR1 and CDR2: SGHRS and YFSETQ.